A selection of T cell receptor beta chains follows, all from one sample in a study of CD8 T cells in ankylosing spondylitis. TCRdb passed the 5' RACE reads through MiXCR, listing each CDR3 protein once. The sample has about 440,000 distinct CDR3 sequences; 15% to 20% are singletons. The specimen sequenced was blood, either unsorted or a sorted T cell fraction (not recorded which). Every receptor here comes from a male donor with ankylosing spondylitis. CDR3s include the opening cysteine and the closing phenylalanine or tryptophan. D genes are given only for firm matches. Clone size appears in some rows only: once, few, many, or a class for an expanded clone.

clone_size,v_call,j_call,d_call,cdr3_aa,cdr3_nt
-,TRBV9,TRBJ1-3,-,CASSVVTTVDTIYF,TGTGCCAGCAGCGTAGTAACTACCGTGGACACCATATATTTT
-,TRBV20-1,TRBJ1-3,TRBD1,CSASPTGSGNTIYF,TGCAGTGCTAGCCCGACAGGGTCTGGAAACACCATATATTTT
-,TRBV20-1,TRBJ2-2,-,CSARVGRRANTGELFF,TGCAGTGCTAGAGTGGGTCGGCGGGCGAACACCGGGGAGCTGTTTTTT
-,TRBV2,TRBJ2-7,-,CASSKTGSSYEQYF,TGTGCCAGCAGTAAGACAGGATCCTCCTACGAGCAGTACTTC
few,TRBV28,TRBJ1-2,-,CASSSGGTRGYTF,TGTGCCAGCAGTTCCGGGGGAACTCGTGGCTACACCTTC
-,TRBV27,TRBJ2-3,TRBD2,CASSPWVQAGSTDTQYF,TGTGCCAGCAGTCCCTGGGTTCAAGCGGGGAGCACAGATACGCAGTATTTT
few,TRBV7-8,TRBJ2-7,-,CASSLAMGTTYEQYF,TGTGCCAGCAGCTTAGCGATGGGTACTACCTACGAGCAGTACTTC
many,TRBV10-3,TRBJ2-2,TRBD2,CAISGTSAGGELFF,TGTGCCATCAGCGGGACTAGCGCGGGCGGGGAGCTGTTTTTT
-,TRBV3-1,TRBJ2-2,-,CASSPPGTTNTGELFF,TGTGCCAGCAGCCCCCCTGGAACAACGAACACCGGGGAGCTGTTTTTT
many,TRBV12-3/TRBV12-4,TRBJ2-3,-,CASQAYSDTQYF,TGTGCCAGCCAGGCATACTCGGATACGCAGTATTTT
-,TRBV20-1,TRBJ1-1,TRBD1,CSANQQGFTEAFF,TGCAGTGCTAACCAACAGGGGTTCACTGAAGCTTTCTTT
few,TRBV6-1,TRBJ2-2,-,CASRGGKTTNTGELFF,TGTGCCAGCAGAGGGGGGAAGACTACGAACACCGGGGAGCTGTTTTTT
-,TRBV20-1,TRBJ1-1,-,CSATHYTEAFF,TGCAGTGCTACCCACTACACTGAAGCTTTCTTT
-,TRBV7-9,TRBJ1-6,-,CASSPGRVLGGNSPLHF,TGTGCCAGCAGCCCCGGGCGGGTTCTAGGGGGTAATTCACCCCTCCACTTT
few,TRBV21-1,TRBJ2-7,-,CASSKDHAYEQYF,TGTGCCAGCAGCAAAGATCATGCCTACGAGCAGTACTTC
few,TRBV27,TRBJ2-2,TRBD1,CASGKTGTVAGELFF,TGTGCCAGCGGCAAAACCGGGACAGTTGCCGGGGAGCTGTTTTTT
-,TRBV6-1,TRBJ1-5,-,CASSRTVSQPQHF,TGTGCCAGCAGTCGGACAGTTTCTCAGCCCCAGCATTTT
-,TRBV7-3,TRBJ2-7,-,CASRGDGDYEQYF,TGTGCCAGCCGGGGAGACGGGGACTACGAGCAGTACTTC
few,TRBV4-1,TRBJ2-2,-,CASSRLGGGDTGELFF,TGCGCCAGCAGCCGCCTAGGGGGCGGGGACACCGGGGAGCTGTTTTTT
-,TRBV27,TRBJ1-5,-,CATRGVGTGNNQPQHF,TGTGCCACCCGGGGGGTTGGGACCGGGAACAATCAGCCCCAGCATTTT
few,TRBV6-5,TRBJ2-1,-,CASSYSRGAPYNEQFF,TGTGCCAGCAGTTACTCCAGGGGGGCGCCCTACAATGAGCAGTTCTTC
few,TRBV10-1,TRBJ2-7,TRBD1,CASSSGTALYEQYF,TGCGCCAGCAGCTCCGGGACAGCTCTCTACGAGCAGTACTTC
few,TRBV11-1,TRBJ2-1,-,CASSRTTWNEQFF,TGTGCCAGCAGCAGAACCACCTGGAATGAGCAGTTCTTC
few,TRBV20-1,TRBJ1-5,-,CSARGSRGNQPQHF,TGCAGTGCTAGAGGGTCTCGGGGGAATCAGCCCCAGCATTTT
-,TRBV5-6,TRBJ2-3,TRBD2,CASSLDGRARTDTQYF,TGTGCCAGCAGCTTGGACGGGAGGGCCCGCACAGATACGCAGTATTTT
many,TRBV12-3/TRBV12-4,TRBJ1-5,-,CASSSLGQLNGPQHF,TGTGCCAGCAGCTCACTCGGGCAGTTGAACGGGCCCCAGCATTTT
few,TRBV2,TRBJ1-1,-,CASSPPRKGVTEAFF,TGTGCCAGCAGTCCACCCCGGAAGGGGGTCACTGAAGCTTTCTTT
-,TRBV30,TRBJ1-2,-,CAQTGASYGYTF,TGTGCCCAGACAGGCGCTAGCTATGGCTACACCTTC
few,TRBV15,TRBJ1-5,-,CATSRDRQGGGQPQHF,TGTGCCACCAGCAGAGATAGGCAGGGAGGCGGACAGCCCCAGCATTTT
-,TRBV27,TRBJ1-6,-,CASSFRRQSEPLHF,TGTGCCAGCAGTTTTCGGAGGCAAAGCGAACCACTCCACTTT
-,TRBV6-2/TRBV6-3,TRBJ1-1,-,CASSSRTKMNTEAFF,TGTGCCAGCAGTTCACGGACGAAAATGAACACTGAAGCTTTCTTT
many,TRBV20-1,TRBJ2-2,TRBD1,CSARTGNTGELFF,TGCAGTGCGCGGACAGGAAACACCGGGGAGCTGTTTTTT
-,TRBV4-3,TRBJ2-3,-,CASSPQAGDTQYF,TGCGCCAGCAGCCCTCAGGCTGGAGATACGCAGTATTTT
many,TRBV5-1,TRBJ1-5,-,CASSRGGEGQPQHF,TGCGCCAGCAGCCGAGGCGGGGAAGGCCAGCCCCAGCATTTT
few,TRBV5-4,TRBJ2-7,-,CASSTRLRNTPSEQYF,TGTGCCAGCAGCACCCGACTCCGAAACACTCCCTCCGAGCAGTACTTC
few,TRBV14,TRBJ2-1,TRBD2,CASRPLAGEANEQFF,TGTGCCAGCAGGCCACTAGCGGGAGAGGCCAATGAGCAGTTCTTC
many,TRBV29-1,TRBJ1-1,-,CSVGRTGADGFF,TGCAGCGTTGGCAGAACGGGGGCGGATGGTTTCTTT
-,TRBV7-2,TRBJ1-6,-,CASTLGGWNSPLHF,TGTGCCAGCACCCTCGGAGGGTGGAATTCACCCCTCCACTTT
few,TRBV7-2,TRBJ2-5,-,CASSSRPEETQYF,TGTGCCAGCAGCTCTCGACCGGAGGAGACCCAGTACTTC
-,TRBV7-2,TRBJ1-4,-,CASRGGVSNEKLFF,TGTGCCAGTAGGGGGGGGGTATCTAATGAAAAACTGTTTTTT
-,TRBV27,TRBJ1-1,TRBD1,CASRAWTGPLQAEAFF,TGTGCCAGCAGGGCCTGGACAGGGCCCCTTCAAGCTGAAGCTTTCTTT
-,TRBV5-1,TRBJ2-3,-,CASSYGGVTGPPDTQYF,TGCGCCAGCAGCTACGGCGGGGTCACAGGGCCCCCAGATACGCAGTATTTT
-,TRBV18,TRBJ2-5,-,CASSLIDGYSETQYF,TGTGCCAGCTCACTCATTGATGGCTACTCCGAGACCCAGTACTTC
few,TRBV24-1,TRBJ1-2,TRBD1,CATSDETRTGPYGYTF,TGTGCCACCAGTGATGAAACAAGGACAGGGCCATATGGCTACACCTTC
-,TRBV27,TRBJ2-6,-,CASGEQGYSGANVLTF,TGTGCCAGCGGGGAACAGGGTTACTCTGGGGCCAACGTCCTGACTTTC
few,TRBV28,TRBJ2-7,TRBD2,CASRPVGREETYEQYF,TGTGCCAGCAGACCGGTGGGGCGGGAGGAAACCTACGAGCAGTACTTC
few,TRBV20-1,TRBJ2-4,TRBD1,CSARTGDIAKNIQYF,TGCAGTGCTAGAACAGGGGACATAGCCAAAAACATTCAGTACTTC
many,TRBV4-3,TRBJ1-2,TRBD1,CASSLAGTGQNNGYTF,TGCGCCAGCAGCCTTGCCGGGACAGGACAAAACAATGGCTACACCTTC
-,TRBV3-1,TRBJ2-3,TRBD2,CASSQSEGLAGGRDTQYF,TGTGCCAGCAGCCAATCAGAAGGACTAGCGGGGGGGCGGGATACGCAGTATTTT
few,TRBV6-1,TRBJ1-1,-,CASSLDERTEAFF,TGTGCCAGCAGTCTAGACGAGAGGACTGAAGCTTTCTTT
few,TRBV7-2,TRBJ2-3,-,CASSALHGSAQYF,TGTGCCAGCAGCGCCCTCCATGGATCCGCGCAGTATTTT
few,TRBV7-9,TRBJ2-5,-,CASSVAVPGETQYF,TGTGCCAGCAGCGTAGCGGTCCCTGGGGAGACCCAGTACTTC
-,TRBV19,TRBJ1-5,-,CASSMKGASNQPQHF,TGTGCCAGTAGTATGAAAGGAGCGAGCAATCAGCCCCAGCATTTT
-,TRBV20-1,TRBJ2-5,-,CSAAKGFQTQYF,TGCAGTGCTGCGAAGGGGTTTCAGACCCAGTACTTC
many,TRBV5-1,TRBJ2-1,-,CASSLAGAGSYNEQFF,TGCGCCAGCAGCTTGGCGGGGGCGGGCTCCTACAATGAGCAGTTCTTC
few,TRBV5-5,TRBJ2-3,-,CASSFRGVSTDTQYF,TGTGCCAGCAGCTTCAGGGGTGTTTCAACAGATACGCAGTATTTT
-,TRBV29-1,TRBJ2-5,-,CSVEAPGHRQETQYF,TGCAGCGTTGAAGCGCCGGGACACAGACAAGAGACCCAGTACTTC
many,TRBV28,TRBJ2-3,TRBD2,CASSFLAGGTDTQYF,TGTGCCAGCAGTTTTCTAGCGGGGGGCACAGATACGCAGTATTTT
many,TRBV4-1,TRBJ2-7,TRBD2,CASSQGSTSVYEQYF,TGCGCCAGCAGCCAAGGGTCCACTAGCGTCTACGAGCAGTACTTC